A single sample gave rise to the 27 T cell receptor beta chains below, sequenced in a study of blood T cell repertoires in COVID-19. The assay was immunoSEQ multiplex PCR, and TCRdb's table has in-frame clones only and misses some. This sample has roughly 140,000 clones, with around 84% found just once. Sequencing was done on a sample of peripheral blood. Receptors were obtained from a woman in her fifties or sixties in a cohort sampled during active or convalescent COVID-19.

The chain recombines TRBV7-2 with TRBJ1-3, with D possibly being TRBD1 (6 bases). The V and J ends lost 5 bases and 0 bases respectively, with 14 bases between them. CDR1 SGHTA and CDR2 FQGNSA come from the germline V gene. The CDR3 spans 16 residues. CDR3 sequence reads: CASSISTGISGNTIYF. CDR3 DNA: TGTGCCAGCAGCATATCGACAGGAATCTCTGGAAACACCATATATTTT.

This clone was recorded only once. The chain uses TRBV2 and TRBJ2-1; 10 positions match TRBD2. This CDR3 contains 14 residues. The V segment lost 7 bases and the J segment 4 bases; nucleotides outside the gene matches: 4. Germline V lookup: CDR1 SNHLY, CDR2 FYNNEI. The CDR3 is CASILAGAYNEQFF. DNA of the CDR3: TGTGCCAGCATTCTAGCGGGGGCTTACAATGAGCAGTTCTTC.

The chain couples TRBV6-6 to TRBJ1-1; 7 bases align to TRBD1. V lost 6 bases and J lost 8; bases outside the gene matches: 9. Looked up from germline, CDR1 is MNHNY and CDR2 is SVGAGI (reference sequence). The CDR3 has 13 amino acids. In DNA, the CDR3 is TGTGCCAGCAGCATGGACAGGCGGCTGGAAGCTTTCTTT. Protein: CASSMDRRLEAFF.

This clone was seen more than once but under ten times. The chain joins TRBV11-2 to TRBJ2-3, with 10 bases matching TRBD1. V shed 1 base, J shed 2 bases, and the junction held 3 bases outside the gene matches. The CDR3 totals 16 residues. From germline, CDR1 is SGHAT and CDR2 FQNNGV. The CDR3 sequence is CASSLGQGAHTDTQYF. In DNA form, the CDR3 reads TGTGCCAGCAGCTTAGGACAGGGGGCGCACACAGATACGCAGTATTTT.

The chain uses TRBV6-1 and TRBJ1-2, with D possibly being TRBD1 (5 bases). There are 14 residues in the CDR3. From germline, CDR1 is MNHNS and CDR2 SASEGT. The ends were cut back, 2 bases at V and 3 bases at J, with 10 bases in the middle. CDR3 DNA sequence: TGTGCCAGCAGTGAATGGGGCAGAGACTATGGCTACACCTTC. Translating gives CASSEWGRDYGYTF.

J is TRBJ1-2 and V is TRBV6-5; tentative D call: TRBD1 (6 bases). The CDR3 spans 13 residues. Trimming shortened V by 11 bases and J by 0 bases, and 13 bases separated the two germline ends. The germline V gene has CDR1 MNHEY and CDR2 SVGAGI. The CDR3 DNA is TGTGCCTTGTCGACAGGCTCTAACTATGGCTACACCTTC. Amino acid sequence: CALSTGSNYGYTF.

The CDR3 loop is CAWSVQHWDMYNSPLHF. CDR3 DNA sequence: TGTGCCTGGAGTGTACAGCATTGGGACATGTATAATTCACCCCTCCACTTT. This chain links TRBV30 with TRBJ1-6; possibly TRBD1 for D (6 bases). CDR1 is GTSNPN and CDR2 is SVGIG in the germline V gene (reference sequence). Trimming cost V 0 bases and J 4 bases, with 16 bases left between them. The CDR3 is 17 amino acids.

This clone was observed a single time. The genes are TRBV20-1 and TRBJ1-4; TRBD1 agrees at 8 bases. The CDR3 runs 13 residues. J was trimmed by 7 bases and V by 3 bases; bases with no gene match: 4. Germline V gene sequence: CDR1 DFQATT, CDR2 SNEGSKA (reference sequence). The CDR3 here is CSASQGALEKLFF. Here the CDR3 DNA reads TGCAGTGCTAGTCAGGGGGCGCTTGAAAAACTGTTTTTT.

The rearrangement joins TRBV9 to TRBJ1-3; D is ambiguous. The CDR3 is made up of 15 amino acids. V was shortened by 0 bases and J by 5 bases, with 12 bases between the two germline ends. Germline V CDR1 and CDR2: SGDLS, YYNGEE. This CDR3 is CASSVGPTIRNTIYF. As DNA, the CDR3 is TGTGCCAGCAGCGTAGGGCCAACAATTCGAAACACCATATATTTT. The whole variable domain, filled in from reference TRBV9 and TRBJ1-3, reads DSGVTQTPKHLITATGQRVTLRCSPRSGDLSVYWYQQSLDQGLQFLIQYYNGEERAKGNILERFSAQQFPDLHSELNLSSLELGDSALYFCASSVGPTIRNTIYFGEGSWLTVV.

A few counts support this clone. This chain's CDR3 is CASSQDRVAGGVQETQYF. The CDR3 coding sequence is TGCGCCAGCAGCCAAGATCGGGTAGCGGGGGGCGTCCAAGAGACCCAGTACTTC. The rearrangement joins TRBV4-1 to TRBJ2-5; 10 bases agree with TRBD2. The ends lost 0 bases at V and 1 base at J; junction bases unmatched: 8. Germline lookup yields CDR1 MGHRA and CDR2 YSYEKL. CDR3 size: 18 residues.

With respect to this clone: Other DNA sequences of this sample code for an identical CDR3. The chain uses TRBV29-1 and TRBJ1-1; no clear D. The CDR3 spans 11 residues. Germline V gives CDR1 SQVTM, CDR2 ANQGSEA. Trimming left V 3 bases short and J 4 bases short, with 6 bases between. The CDR3 here is CSVDRGTEAFF. The CDR3 DNA reads TGCAGCGTTGACCGAGGCACTGAAGCTTTCTTT. The full variable domain, with the rest looked up from reference TRBV29-1 and TRBJ1-1, is SAVISQKPSRDICQRGTSLTIQCQVDSQVTMMFWYRQQPGQSLTLIATANQGSEATYESGFVIDKFPISRPNLTFSTLTVSNMSPEDSSIYLCSVDRGTEAFFGQGTRLTVV.

This clone appeared many times. The chain has TRBV30 and TRBJ1-2; 9 bases are a match to TRBD1. CDR3 length: 11 amino acids. Germline-derived CDR1 and CDR2 are GTSNPN and SVGIG (reference sequence). J was trimmed by 2 bases and V by 8 bases; bases with no gene match: 0. The DNA of the CDR3 is TGTGCCGGGACAGGGAACTATGGCTACACCTTC. It codes for CAGTGNYGYTF.

The CDR3 region has the DNA TGTGCCAGTAGTCCCTACCTCTACAGCTACGAGCAGTACTTC. Translating gives CASSPYLYSYEQYF. The chain has TRBV19 and TRBJ2-7; D is undetermined. Germline V lookup: CDR1 LNHDA, CDR2 SQIVND (reference sequence). This CDR3 comprises 14 residues. V was shortened by 5 bases and J by 3 bases, with 14 bases between the two germline ends.

This chain connects TRBV30 to TRBJ2-5; possibly TRBD2 for D (7 bases). The CDR3 is made up of 14 amino acids. V lost 1 base and J lost 3, with 12 bases in between. Looked up from germline, CDR1 is GTSNPN and CDR2 is SVGIG (reference sequence). CDR3 loop: CAWSEGGTKETQYF. As DNA, the CDR3 is TGTGCCTGGAGTGAGGGGGGGACCAAAGAGACCCAGTACTTC.

J is TRBJ1-1 and V is TRBV29-1; no firm D call. With 5 bases removed from V and 3 bases from J, the gap between germline ends came to 4 bases. Germline V gene data show CDR1 as SQVTM and CDR2 as ANQGSEA. This CDR3 spans 10 amino acids. CDR3 amino acids: CSVYHTEAFF. The CDR3 nucleotides are TGCAGCGTTTATCACACTGAAGCTTTCTTT.

The chain couples TRBV5-5 to TRBJ2-1; 7 nucleotides match TRBD2. Germline V CDR1 and CDR2: SGHKS, YYEKEE (reference sequence). Unmatched junction bases numbered 15, after V lost 0 bases and J lost 9 bases. The CDR3 runs to 17 residues. The CDR3 sequence is CASSLAPSGAGFFEQFF. Written as DNA, the CDR3 is TGTGCCAGCAGCTTGGCTCCTTCTGGAGCGGGGTTTTTTGAGCAGTTCTTC.

V gene TRBV5-5 combines with J gene TRBJ2-7, with D perhaps TRBD1 (5 bases). V was trimmed by 2 bases and J by 3 bases, leaving 12 bases between them. Germline CDR1 SGHKS, CDR2 YYEKEE (reference sequence). The CDR3 loop spans 14 amino acids. The CDR3 DNA reads TGTGCCAGCAGCTTCAGCGACAGCCTCTACGAGCAGTACTTC. Translation gives CASSFSDSLYEQYF.

The chain employs TRBV18 and TRBJ2-1; 14 bases align to TRBD2. Germline V CDR1 and CDR2: KGHSH, LQKENI. The CDR3 runs 20 residues. The junction had 21 bases not matched to a gene; V was cut back by 5 bases and J by 9 bases. CDR3 in DNA: TGTGCCAGCTCAACGGACCCCCCAGGTCAGTACGGGACTAGCGGGGGTGAGCAGTTCTTC. Translated, it gives CASSTDPPGQYGTSGGEQFF.

Comments on this clone: Other DNA sequences in this specimen translate into the identical CDR3. The chain employs TRBV6-5 and TRBJ2-3; the D is unclear. CDR3 length: 13 amino acids. Germline values: CDR1 MNHEY, CDR2 SVGAGI. Trimming removed 2 bases at V and 9 bases at J, with 12 bases between. Here the CDR3 reads CASSYRRYGTQYF. As DNA, the CDR3 is TGTGCCAGCAGTTACCGGAGATACGGCACGCAGTATTTT.

The chain uses TRBV11-1 and TRBJ1-1; TRBD1 is a possible D gene (6 bases). This CDR3 contains 14 residues. CDR1 and CDR2 (germline): SGHAT, FQDESV (reference sequence). Trimming stripped 1 base from V and 1 base from J, with 7 bases between. DNA of the CDR3: TGTGCCAGCAGCTTAGGGGGGCAGAACACTGAAGCTTTCTTT. As protein: CASSLGGQNTEAFF.

The chain has TRBV6-2 or TRBV6-3 and TRBJ1-2, with 7 bases identical to TRBD1. V dropped 6 bases and J dropped 3; count of bases not matched to a gene: 7. The germline V gene encodes CDR1 MNHEY and CDR2 SVGEGT. The CDR3 sequence is 14 residues long. CDR3: CASSKQGYDYGYTF. CDR3 nucleotides: TGTGCCAGCAGCAAACAGGGGTACGACTATGGCTACACCTTC.

This clone has just one count. This chain uses TRBV5-1 with TRBJ2-1, with TRBD1 matching 8 bases. This CDR3 is built from 14 residues. V lost 4 bases and J lost 5; bases outside the gene matches: 5. Germline values: CDR1 SGHRS, CDR2 YFSETQ. Here the CDR3 reads CASSGTGNNNEQFF. Here the CDR3 DNA reads TGCGCCAGCAGCGGGACAGGTAATAACAATGAGCAGTTCTTC.

V gene TRBV3-1 (or the pseudogene TRBV3-2) combines with J gene TRBJ2-2; D is uncertain. Looked up from germline, CDR1 is LGHDT and CDR2 is YNNKEL (reference sequence). The CDR3 sequence is 16 residues long. V was pared by 0 bases and J by 5 bases, with 13 bases between. The CDR3 loop is CASSQDDLLRTGELFF. CDR3 nucleotide sequence: TGTGCCAGCAGCCAAGATGATTTGCTGAGGACCGGGGAGCTGTTTTTT.

The chain carries TRBV29-1 and TRBJ1-4, with unresolved D. Germline V gene sequence: CDR1 SQVTM, CDR2 ANQGSEA. V was trimmed by 6 bases and J by 5 bases, leaving 16 bases between them. The CDR3 covers 14 residues. The CDR3 DNA is TGCAGCGTCGGGATGACCCCTAGGAATGAAAAACTGTTTTTT. As protein: CSVGMTPRNEKLFF.

This clone has a single count. The chain recombines TRBV7-9 with TRBJ1-3; tentatively, D is TRBD1 (6 bases). The CDR3 runs 15 residues. Trimming shortened V by 3 bases and J by 3 bases, and 12 bases separated the two germline ends. Germline V gene lookup returns CDR1 SEHNR and CDR2 FQNEAQ (reference sequence). The CDR3 coding sequence is TGTGCCAGCAGCTTTAGTACAGGGCTTGGAAACACCATATATTTT. Translating it yields CASSFSTGLGNTIYF.

The chain uses TRBV19 and TRBJ2-1; D gene uncertain. V shed 7 bases and J shed 3 bases, with 13 bases lying between them. CDR3 length: 14 residues. Looked up from germline, CDR1 is LNHDA and CDR2 is SQIVND (reference sequence). The DNA of the CDR3 is TGTGCCAGTAACACAGCCACCGACTACAATGAGCAGTTCTTC. As protein: CASNTATDYNEQFF.

V and J are TRBV3-1 (or the pseudogene TRBV3-2) and TRBJ2-5; 12 bases map to TRBD2. V was clipped by 3 bases and J by 5 bases; unmatched bases: 7. Germline assignment: CDR1 LGHDT and CDR2 YNNKEL (reference sequence). The CDR3 consists of 16 residues. The CDR3 coding sequence is TGTGCCAGCAGCCAGAATCTAGCGGGGGGGCAGGAGACCCAGTACTTC. Its protein product is CASSQNLAGGQETQYF.